This T cell receptor beta chain stems from a study of blood T cell repertoires in COVID-19. The protocol was immunoSEQ multiplex PCR, while the TCRdb copy is restricted to in-frame clones and leaves out a portion. The table lists fewer than 250,000 clones, 70% to 90% of them singletons. With 9 bases removed from V and 6 bases from J, the gap between germline ends came to 15 bases. Germline CDR1 LNHDA, CDR2 SQIVND (reference sequence). The length of the CDR3 is 13 residues. The receptor was isolated from an elderly woman with acute or convalescent COVID-19. The sample consisted of peripheral blood. The rearrangement uses TRBV19 and TRBJ1-5, with D possibly being TRBD1 (5 bases). CDR3 DNA: TGTGCCAGACCCCATGGGGGGTTTCAGCCCCAGCATTTT. Translated: CARPHGGFQPQHF.